These 18 T cell receptor beta chains were all obtained from the same sample, sequenced in a study of blood T cell repertoires in COVID-19. Here immunoSEQ multiplex PCR was the method, and the copy in TCRdb shows in-frame clones only, minus some. The data contain 110,000 to 150,000 clones, approximately 78% of them seen just once; the ten biggest clones take up more than 5%. Sequenced input: PBMCs or T cells enriched from blood (not recorded which). The receptors stem from a woman aged 45-65 years who had recovered from COVID-19.

The chain combines TRBV4-2 with TRBJ1-5, with 8 bases lining up with TRBD1. With V trimmed by 1 base and J by 1 base, 0 bases remained unmatched. From germline, CDR1 is LGHNA and CDR2 YNFKEQ. There are 15 residues in the CDR3. This chain's CDR3 is CASSQGQGSNQPQHF. The CDR3, as DNA: TGTGCCAGCAGCCAAGGACAGGGGAGCAATCAGCCCCAGCATTTT.

The CDR3 coding sequence is TGTGTCGCAGGGTCTTCTGGAAACACCATATATTTT. This codes for CVAGSSGNTIYF. V gene TRBV13 combines with J gene TRBJ1-3, with D possibly being TRBD1 (5 bases). Germline CDR1 and CDR2: PRHDT and FYEKMQ (reference sequence). The CDR3 sequence is 12 residues long.

This clone appeared once. The chain has TRBV18 and TRBJ1-2; D is unresolved. V lost 2 bases and J 4 bases, leaving 11 bases between the germline ends. Germline assignment: CDR1 KGHSH and CDR2 LQKENI. There are 14 residues in the CDR3. CDR3 DNA: TGTGCCAGCTCACCAAGGGCAGCGGGCTATGGCTACACCTTC. Amino acid sequence: CASSPRAAGYGYTF.

The genes are TRBV7-8 and TRBJ1-6; weak D call: TRBD1 (6 bases). The germline V gene encodes CDR1 SGHVS and CDR2 FQNEAQ. Trimming removed 1 base at V and 4 bases at J, with 20 bases between. The CDR3 length is 19 residues. The CDR3: CASSLDEDSRGAYNSPLHF. The CDR3 nucleotides read TGTGCCAGCAGCTTAGACGAAGACTCACGGGGGGCATATAATTCACCCCTCCACTTT.

The J gene is TRBJ1-5, the V gene TRBV28; D might be TRBD1 (5 bases). Germline CDR1 reads MDHEN; CDR2 reads SYDVKM. The V and J ends lost 8 bases and 12 bases respectively, with 17 bases between them. This CDR3 is 12 amino acids long. This chain's CDR3 is CASGPREGNQHF. In nucleotides, the CDR3 is TGTGCCAGCGGACCCAGGGAGGGTAACCAGCATTTT.

The count of this clone is one. The rearrangement links TRBV11-2 to TRBJ2-7; D is uncertain. Trimming cost V 3 bases and J 2 bases, with 14 bases left between them. Germline lookup yields CDR1 SGHAT and CDR2 FQNNGV. The CDR3 covers 15 residues. CDR3 loop: CASSFGQSSTYEQYF. CDR3 DNA: TGTGCCAGCAGCTTTGGGCAAAGTAGTACCTACGAGCAGTACTTC.

The chain has TRBV6-1 and TRBJ1-2, with TRBD1 matching 8 bases. The V and J ends lost 4 bases and 4 bases, in that order; junction bases with no gene match: 11. This CDR3 contains 16 residues. CDR1 is MNHNS, CDR2 SASEGT, per germline. CDR3 region: CASSATRTGRSYGYTF. The CDR3, as DNA: TGTGCCAGCAGTGCTACCCGGACAGGGCGTAGCTATGGCTACACCTTC.

The chain employs TRBV5-1 and TRBJ1-2; 8 bases fit TRBD1. With 4 bases clipped from V and 7 bases from J, the junction kept 9 bases outside the gene matches. Germline V CDR1 and CDR2: SGHRS, YFSETQ. This CDR3 comprises 14 residues. For the CDR3, the DNA is TGCGCCAGCAGCCGGACACAGGGGGTATCTGGCTACACCTTC. It is translated as CASSRTQGVSGYTF.

This clone was seen a handful of times. V is TRBV5-4 and J is TRBJ2-1; possibly TRBD1 for D (5 bases). Germline CDR1 SGHNT, CDR2 YYREEE (reference sequence). This CDR3 spans 15 amino acids. Trimming shortened V by 6 bases and J by 2 bases, and 15 bases separated the two germline ends. The CDR3 sequence is CASILAGSAYNEQFF. The CDR3 region has the DNA TGTGCCAGCATATTGGCAGGGTCAGCCTACAATGAGCAGTTCTTC.

This clone has just a few counts. The chain uses TRBV9 and TRBJ1-3; D is unresolved. Germline V gene sequence: CDR1 SGDLS, CDR2 YYNGEE. The CDR3 consists of 17 residues. Trimming removed 4 bases at V and 0 bases at J, with 17 bases between. The CDR3 loop reads CASSLSGGRNSGNTIYF. The CDR3 DNA sequence: TGTGCCAGCAGCCTTAGCGGCGGACGGAACTCTGGAAACACCATATATTTT.

This clone was seen a single time. In DNA, the CDR3 is TGTGCCAGCAGTGAGGGCTTAGCGGGGGGCTACCGCTACGAGCAGTACGTC. Its protein product is CASSEGLAGGYRYEQYV. The chain carries TRBV2 and TRBJ2-7, with 10 bases fitting TRBD2. Trimming cost V 3 bases and J 3 bases; bases outside gene matches: 11. The CDR3 has 17 amino acids. Looked up from germline, CDR1 is SNHLY and CDR2 is FYNNEI.

The J gene is TRBJ1-2, the V gene TRBV7-9; D gene unclear. Germline values: CDR1 SEHNR, CDR2 FQNEAQ (reference sequence). V lost 0 bases and J 7 bases, leaving 6 bases between the germline ends. CDR3 length: 12 residues. CDR3 DNA sequence: TGTGCCAGCAGCTTAGCCGGGGTTGGCTACACCTTC. Translated: CASSLAGVGYTF.

The chain joins TRBV11-2 to TRBJ1-4; 8 bases align to TRBD1. The trim removed 2 bases at V and 0 bases at J, leaving 8 bases unmatched. In germline, CDR1 is SGHAT, CDR2 FQNNGV. This CDR3 has 18 amino acids. CDR3 loop: CASSLRDRGFTTNEKLFF. The CDR3 DNA reads TGTGCCAGCAGCTTACGCGACAGGGGTTTCACAACTAATGAAAAACTGTTTTTT.

The chain links TRBV2 to TRBJ1-4, with unresolved D. This CDR3 spans 14 amino acids. Germline CDR1 SNHLY, CDR2 FYNNEI. V was clipped by 4 bases and J by 3 bases, with 9 bases between them. CDR3 loop: CASSAITANEKLFF. The CDR3 DNA reads as TGTGCCAGCAGTGCCATCACGGCTAATGAAAAACTGTTTTTT.

The CDR3 DNA sequence: TGTGCCAGCAGCTTATTTGGGGGCGCTGGAGGAAACACCATATATTTT. Its protein is CASSLFGGAGGNTIYF. The chain recombines TRBV7-2 with TRBJ1-3, with D possibly TRBD1 on 6 matching bases. CDR3 size: 16 residues. Germline CDR1 reads SGHTA; CDR2 reads FQGNSA. V was shortened by 2 bases and J by 4 bases, with 15 bases between the two germline ends. The full variable domain, its missing parts supplied by reference TRBV7-2 and TRBJ1-3, is GAGVSQSPSNKVTEKGKDVELRCDPISGHTALYWYRQSLGQGLEFLIYFQGNSAPDKSGLPSDRFSAERTGGSVSTLTIQRTQQEDSAVYLCASSLFGGAGGNTIYFGEGSWLTVV.

This clone has just one count. The V gene is TRBV7-2, the J gene TRBJ1-1; perhaps TRBD1 as D (6 bases). Trimming took off 2 bases at V and 4 bases at J, with 14 bases between the two ends. CDR1 is SGHTA and CDR2 is FQGNSA in the germline V gene. The CDR3 sequence is 15 residues long. CDR3 bases: TGTGCCAGCAGCTTACGTCGGGGGGCAATCACTGAAGCTTTCTTT. Its protein is CASSLRRGAITEAFF. The full variable domain, with the rest looked up from reference TRBV7-2 and TRBJ1-1, is GAGVSQSPSNKVTEKGKDVELRCDPISGHTALYWYRQSLGQGLEFLIYFQGNSAPDKSGLPSDRFSAERTGGSVSTLTIQRTQQEDSAVYLCASSLRRGAITEAFFGQGTRLTVV.

This clone is a singleton in its sample. The chain combines TRBV5-1 with TRBJ1-2; D gene unclear. Germline CDR1 reads SGHRS; CDR2 reads YFSETQ. This CDR3 is built from 15 residues. V dropped 1 base and J dropped 4 bases, with 14 bases sitting between them. CDR3 DNA sequence: TGCGCCAGCAGCTTGCAGCGGGGAAAAGGCTATGGCTACACCTTC. This codes for CASSLQRGKGYGYTF.

This chain connects TRBV28 to TRBJ1-4; the D gene is possibly TRBD1 (5 bases). The CDR3 length is 17 residues. Trimming left V 8 bases short and J 7 bases short, with 26 bases between. The germline gives CDR1 MDHEN, CDR2 SYDVKM. In nucleotides, the CDR3 is TGTGCCAGCTCACTCGGGGCCTTGAGCGGGGGGAGTGAAAAACTGTTTTTT. This translates into CASSLGALSGGSEKLFF.